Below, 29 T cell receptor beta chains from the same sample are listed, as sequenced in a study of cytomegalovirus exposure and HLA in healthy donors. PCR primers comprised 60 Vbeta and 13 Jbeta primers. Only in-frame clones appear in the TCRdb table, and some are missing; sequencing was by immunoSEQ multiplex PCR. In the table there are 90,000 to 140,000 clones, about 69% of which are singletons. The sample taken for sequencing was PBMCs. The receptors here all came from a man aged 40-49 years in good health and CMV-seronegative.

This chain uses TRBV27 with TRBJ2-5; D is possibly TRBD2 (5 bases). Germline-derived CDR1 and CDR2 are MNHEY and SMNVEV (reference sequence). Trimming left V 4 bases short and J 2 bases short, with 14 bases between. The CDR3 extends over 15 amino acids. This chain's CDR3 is CASSSALALQETQYF. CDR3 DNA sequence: TGTGCCAGCAGTTCAGCCCTAGCCTTACAAGAGACCCAGTACTTC.

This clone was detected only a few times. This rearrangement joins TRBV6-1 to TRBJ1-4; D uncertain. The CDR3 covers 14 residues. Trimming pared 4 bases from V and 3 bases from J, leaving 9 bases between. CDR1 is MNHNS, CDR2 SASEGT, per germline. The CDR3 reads CASSVGRANEKLFF. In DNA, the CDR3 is TGTGCCAGCAGTGTGGGGAGGGCTAATGAAAAACTGTTTTTT.

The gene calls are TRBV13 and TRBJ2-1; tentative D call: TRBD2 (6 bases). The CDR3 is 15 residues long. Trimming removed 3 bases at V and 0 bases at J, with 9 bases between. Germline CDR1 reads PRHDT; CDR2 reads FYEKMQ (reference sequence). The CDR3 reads CASSLQGGSYNEQFF. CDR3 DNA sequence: TGTGCCAGCAGCTTGCAGGGAGGCTCCTACAATGAGCAGTTCTTC.

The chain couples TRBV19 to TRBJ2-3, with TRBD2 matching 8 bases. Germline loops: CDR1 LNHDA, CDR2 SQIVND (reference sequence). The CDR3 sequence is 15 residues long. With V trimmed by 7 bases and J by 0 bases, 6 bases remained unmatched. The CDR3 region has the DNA TGTGCCAGTACCCTTAGCGGGACAAGCACAGATACGCAGTATTTT. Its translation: CASTLSGTSTDTQYF.

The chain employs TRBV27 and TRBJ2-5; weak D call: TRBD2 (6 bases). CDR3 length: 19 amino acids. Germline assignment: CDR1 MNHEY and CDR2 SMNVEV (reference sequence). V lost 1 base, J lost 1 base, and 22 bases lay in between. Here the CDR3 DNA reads TGTGCCAGCAGTTTATTTGTGGCGGAGGGGATACTTAGCCAAGAGACCCAGTACTTC. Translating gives CASSLFVAEGILSQETQYF.

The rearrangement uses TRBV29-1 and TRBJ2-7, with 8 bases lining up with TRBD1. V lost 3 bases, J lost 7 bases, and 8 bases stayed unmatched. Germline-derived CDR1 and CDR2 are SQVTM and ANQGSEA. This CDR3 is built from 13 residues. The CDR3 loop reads CSVDLTGAGEQYF. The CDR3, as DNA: TGCAGCGTTGATCTGACAGGGGCGGGGGAGCAGTACTTC.

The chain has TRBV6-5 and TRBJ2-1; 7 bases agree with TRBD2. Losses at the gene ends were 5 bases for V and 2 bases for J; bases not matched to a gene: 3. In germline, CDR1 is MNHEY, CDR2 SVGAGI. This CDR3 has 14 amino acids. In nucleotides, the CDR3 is TGTGCCAGCAGTAGGGGACTAACCTACAATGAGCAGTTCTTC. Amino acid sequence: CASSRGLTYNEQFF.

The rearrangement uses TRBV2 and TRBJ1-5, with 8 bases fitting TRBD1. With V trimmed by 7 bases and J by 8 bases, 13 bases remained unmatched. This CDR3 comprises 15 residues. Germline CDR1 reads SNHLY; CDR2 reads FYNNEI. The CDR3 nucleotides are TGTGCCAGCACCGGACAGGGTACGTCGGTTGAGCCCCAGCATTTT. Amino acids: CASTGQGTSVEPQHF.

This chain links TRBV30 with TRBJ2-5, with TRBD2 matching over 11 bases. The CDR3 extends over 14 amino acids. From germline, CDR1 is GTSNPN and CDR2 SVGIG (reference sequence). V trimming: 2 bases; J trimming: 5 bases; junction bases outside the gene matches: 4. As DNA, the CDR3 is TGTGCCTGGAGTTTAACTAGCGGGAGTGAGACCCAGTACTTC. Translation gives CAWSLTSGSETQYF.

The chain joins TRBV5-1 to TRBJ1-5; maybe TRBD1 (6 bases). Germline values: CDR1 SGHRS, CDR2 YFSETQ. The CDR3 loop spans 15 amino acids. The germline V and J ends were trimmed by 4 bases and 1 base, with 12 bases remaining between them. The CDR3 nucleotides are TGCGCCAGCAGCCCCCAGGGGACCAGCAATCAGCCCCAGCATTTT. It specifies CASSPQGTSNQPQHF.

DNA of the CDR3: TGCGCCAGCAGCCAAGCCTTAGCCTCAGGGGTCACCCTCCACTTT. It translates to CASSQALASGVTLHF. V is TRBV4-1 and J is TRBJ1-6, with a weak D call TRBD1 (6 bases). The CDR3 totals 15 residues. Germline V gene lookup returns CDR1 MGHRA and CDR2 YSYEKL. Trimming took off 1 base at V and 14 bases at J, with 18 bases between the two ends.

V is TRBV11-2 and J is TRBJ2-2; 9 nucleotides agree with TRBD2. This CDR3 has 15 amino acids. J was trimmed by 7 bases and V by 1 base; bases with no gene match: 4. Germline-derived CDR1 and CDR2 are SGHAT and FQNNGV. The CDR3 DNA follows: TGTGCCAGCAGCTTAGGGGCTAGCGGGATCGGGGAGCTGTTTTTT. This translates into CASSLGASGIGELFF.

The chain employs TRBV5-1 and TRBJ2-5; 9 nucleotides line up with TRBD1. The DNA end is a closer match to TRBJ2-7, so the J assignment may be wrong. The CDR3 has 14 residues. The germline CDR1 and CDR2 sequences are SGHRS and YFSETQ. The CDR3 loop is CASSYRDREYEQYF. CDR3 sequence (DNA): TGCGCCAGCAGCTATAGGGACAGGGAATACGAGCAGTACTTC.

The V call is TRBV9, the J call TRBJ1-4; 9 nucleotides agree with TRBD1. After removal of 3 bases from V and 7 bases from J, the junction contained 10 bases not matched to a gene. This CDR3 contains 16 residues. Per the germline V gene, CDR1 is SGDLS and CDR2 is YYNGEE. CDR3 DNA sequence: TGTGCCAGCAGCGCAACAGGGGGCGATGGGTCTGAAAAACTGTTTTTT. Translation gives CASSATGGDGSEKLFF.

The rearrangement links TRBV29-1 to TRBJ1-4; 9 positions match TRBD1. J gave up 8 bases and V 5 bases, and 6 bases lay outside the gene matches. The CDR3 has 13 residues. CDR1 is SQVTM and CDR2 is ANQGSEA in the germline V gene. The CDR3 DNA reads TGCAGCGTTTCGGTCGACAGGGGGGAAAAACTGTTTTTT. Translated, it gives CSVSVDRGEKLFF.

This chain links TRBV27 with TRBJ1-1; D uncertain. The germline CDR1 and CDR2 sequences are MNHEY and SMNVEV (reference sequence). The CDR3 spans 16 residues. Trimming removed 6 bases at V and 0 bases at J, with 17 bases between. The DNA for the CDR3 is TGTGCCAGCAGGCAGCGAATAGGACTCATGAACACTGAAGCTTTCTTT. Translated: CASRQRIGLMNTEAFF.

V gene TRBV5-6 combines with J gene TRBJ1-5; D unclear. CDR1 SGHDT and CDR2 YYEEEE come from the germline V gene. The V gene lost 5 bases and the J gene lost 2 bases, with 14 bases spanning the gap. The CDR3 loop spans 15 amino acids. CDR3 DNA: TGTGCCAGCAGTTCCCTGATCGGGGGCAATCAGCCCCAGCATTTT. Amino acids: CASSSLIGGNQPQHF.

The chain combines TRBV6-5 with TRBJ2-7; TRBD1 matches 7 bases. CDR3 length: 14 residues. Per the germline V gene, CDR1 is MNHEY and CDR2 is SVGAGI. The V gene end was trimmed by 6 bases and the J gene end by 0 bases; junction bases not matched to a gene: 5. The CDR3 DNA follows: TGTGCCAGCAGCCGGGACAGCTTCTCCTACGAGCAGTACTTC. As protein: CASSRDSFSYEQYF.

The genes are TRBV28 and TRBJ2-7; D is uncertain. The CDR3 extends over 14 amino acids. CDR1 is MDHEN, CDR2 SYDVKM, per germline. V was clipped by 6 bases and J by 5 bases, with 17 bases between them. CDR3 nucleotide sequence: TGTGCCAGCAGCCTGGTCCAGTCCATCGACGAGCAGTACTTC. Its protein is CASSLVQSIDEQYF.

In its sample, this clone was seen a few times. This CDR3 is CASSAHLKAGGSHNEQFF. CDR3 in DNA: TGCGCCAGCAGCGCCCACTTAAAAGCGGGAGGATCACACAATGAGCAGTTCTTC. The genes are TRBV10-2 and TRBJ2-1; 9 positions agree with TRBD2. This CDR3 spans 18 amino acids. Germline CDR1 WSHSY, CDR2 SAAADI. The V gene end was trimmed by 6 bases and the J gene end by 5 bases; junction bases not matched to a gene: 17.

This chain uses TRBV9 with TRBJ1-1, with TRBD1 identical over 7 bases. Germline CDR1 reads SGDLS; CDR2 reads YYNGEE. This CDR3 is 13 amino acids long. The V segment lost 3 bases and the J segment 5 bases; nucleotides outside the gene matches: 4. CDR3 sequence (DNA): TGTGCCAGCAGCGAGTACAGGGGTACTGAAGCTTTCTTT. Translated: CASSEYRGTEAFF.

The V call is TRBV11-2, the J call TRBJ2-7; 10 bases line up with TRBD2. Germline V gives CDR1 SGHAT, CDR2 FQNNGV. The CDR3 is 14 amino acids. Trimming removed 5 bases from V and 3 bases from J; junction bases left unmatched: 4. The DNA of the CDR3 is TGTGCCAGCAGCCCCGGACTAGCGGTCTACGAGCAGTACTTC. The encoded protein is CASSPGLAVYEQYF.

The CDR3 DNA reads as TGTGCCAGCAGTTACGGGCAGTTATATGGCTACACCTTC. Residues: CASSYGQLYGYTF. The rearrangement uses TRBV6-5 and TRBJ1-2; D remains unclear. V lost 2 bases and J 5 bases, leaving 9 bases between the germline ends. The V gene's germline CDR1 is MNHEY and CDR2 SVGAGI. There are 13 residues in the CDR3.

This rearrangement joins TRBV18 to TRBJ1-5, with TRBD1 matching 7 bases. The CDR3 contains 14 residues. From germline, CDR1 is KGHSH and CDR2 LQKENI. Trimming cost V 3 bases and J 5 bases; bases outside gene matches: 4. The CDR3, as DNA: TGTGCCAGCTCACCGGTGCAGGGGGATCAGCCCCAGCATTTT. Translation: CASSPVQGDQPQHF.

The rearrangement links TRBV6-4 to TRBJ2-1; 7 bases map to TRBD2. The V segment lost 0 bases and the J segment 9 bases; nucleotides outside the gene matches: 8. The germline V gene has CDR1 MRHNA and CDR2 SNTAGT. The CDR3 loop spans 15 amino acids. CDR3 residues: CASSDSTVGEGEQFF. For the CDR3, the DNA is TGTGCCAGCAGTGACTCGACGGTCGGGGAGGGTGAGCAGTTCTTC.

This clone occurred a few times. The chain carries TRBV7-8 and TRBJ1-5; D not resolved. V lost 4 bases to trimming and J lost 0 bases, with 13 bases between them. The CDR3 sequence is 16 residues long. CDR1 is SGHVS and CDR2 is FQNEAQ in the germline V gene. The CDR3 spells CASSSRQIDSNQPQHF. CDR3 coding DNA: TGTGCCAGCAGCTCCCGACAAATTGATAGCAATCAGCCCCAGCATTTT.

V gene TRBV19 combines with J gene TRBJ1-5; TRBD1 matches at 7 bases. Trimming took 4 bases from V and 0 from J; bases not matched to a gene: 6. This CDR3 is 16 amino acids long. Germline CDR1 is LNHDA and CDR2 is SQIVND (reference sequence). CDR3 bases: TGTGCCAGTAGTACCCACAGGGGCGCTAGCAATCAGCCCCAGCATTTT. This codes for CASSTHRGASNQPQHF.

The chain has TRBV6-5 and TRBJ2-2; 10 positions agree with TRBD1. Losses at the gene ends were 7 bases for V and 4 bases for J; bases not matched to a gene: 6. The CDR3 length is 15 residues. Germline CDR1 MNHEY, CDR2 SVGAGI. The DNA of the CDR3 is TGTGCCAGCATTTCAGACAGGGGGCTCACCGGGGAGCTGTTTTTT. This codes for CASISDRGLTGELFF.

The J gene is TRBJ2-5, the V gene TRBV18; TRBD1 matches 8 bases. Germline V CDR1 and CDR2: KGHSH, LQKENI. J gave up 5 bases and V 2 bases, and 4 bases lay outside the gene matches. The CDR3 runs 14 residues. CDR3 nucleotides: TGTGCCAGCTCACCATGGACAGGGATCGAGACCCAGTACTTC. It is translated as CASSPWTGIETQYF.